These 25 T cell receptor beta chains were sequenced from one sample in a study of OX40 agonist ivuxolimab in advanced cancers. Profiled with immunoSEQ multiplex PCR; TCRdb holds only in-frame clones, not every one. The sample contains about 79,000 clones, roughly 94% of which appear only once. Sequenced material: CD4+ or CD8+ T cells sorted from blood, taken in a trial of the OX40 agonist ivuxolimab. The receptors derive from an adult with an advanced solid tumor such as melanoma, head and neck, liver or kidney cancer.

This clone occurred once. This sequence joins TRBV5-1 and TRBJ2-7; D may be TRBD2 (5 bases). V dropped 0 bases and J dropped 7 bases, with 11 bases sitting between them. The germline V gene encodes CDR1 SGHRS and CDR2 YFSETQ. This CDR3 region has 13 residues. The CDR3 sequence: CASSLEREIEQYF. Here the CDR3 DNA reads TGCGCCAGCAGCTTGGAACGGGAAATAGAGCAGTACTTC.

CDR3 coding DNA: TGTGCCACCCGGGGGGATTGGAAGACCCAGTACTTC. Its translation is CATRGDWKTQYF. V gene TRBV27 combines with J gene TRBJ2-5; 7 bases are shared with TRBD2. Germline CDR1 MNHEY, CDR2 SMNVEV (reference sequence). Germline trimming cut 10 bases from V and 6 bases from J; bases unmatched to any gene: 8. This CDR3 spans 12 amino acids.

CDR3 in amino acids: CASSLDQMGRRNEKLFF. The CDR3 DNA reads TGTGCCAGCAGCTTAGATCAGATGGGGCGCAGAAATGAAAAACTGTTTTTT. J is TRBJ1-4 and V is TRBV11-3; a weak D match, TRBD1 (5 bases). The CDR3 runs to 17 residues. In germline, CDR1 is SGHNT, CDR2 YENEEA. Trimming took off 0 bases at V and 5 bases at J, with 16 bases between the two ends.

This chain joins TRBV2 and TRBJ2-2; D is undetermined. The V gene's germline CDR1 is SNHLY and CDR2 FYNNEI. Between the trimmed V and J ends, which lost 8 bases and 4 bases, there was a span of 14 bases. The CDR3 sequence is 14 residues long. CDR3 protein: CASLTPSGTGELFF. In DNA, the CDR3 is TGTGCCAGCCTGACCCCCTCGGGCACCGGGGAGCTGTTTTTT.

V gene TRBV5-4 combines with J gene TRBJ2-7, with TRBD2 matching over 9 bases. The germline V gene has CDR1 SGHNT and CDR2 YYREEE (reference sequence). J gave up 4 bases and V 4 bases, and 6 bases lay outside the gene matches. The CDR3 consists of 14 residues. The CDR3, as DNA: TGTGCCAGCAGCGGGGGTAGCGGGGGTTACGAGCAGTACTTC. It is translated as CASSGGSGGYEQYF.

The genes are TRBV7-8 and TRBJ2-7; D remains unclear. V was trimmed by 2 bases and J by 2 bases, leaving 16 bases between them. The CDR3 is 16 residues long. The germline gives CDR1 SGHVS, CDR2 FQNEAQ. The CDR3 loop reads CASSLFANNVPYEQYF. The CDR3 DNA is TGTGCCAGCAGCTTATTTGCCAACAACGTACCCTACGAGCAGTACTTC.

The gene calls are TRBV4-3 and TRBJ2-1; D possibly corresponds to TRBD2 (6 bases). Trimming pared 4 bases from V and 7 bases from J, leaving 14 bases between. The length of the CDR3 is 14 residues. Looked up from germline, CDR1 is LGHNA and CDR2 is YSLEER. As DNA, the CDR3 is TGCGCCAGCAGCCTCGTGGGGACTGATAATGAGCAGTTCTTC. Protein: CASSLVGTDNEQFF.

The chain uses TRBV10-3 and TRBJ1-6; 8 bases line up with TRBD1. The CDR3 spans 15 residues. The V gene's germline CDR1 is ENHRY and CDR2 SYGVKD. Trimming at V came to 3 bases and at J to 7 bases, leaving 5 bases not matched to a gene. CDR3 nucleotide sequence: TGTGCCATCAGTGACCTGGGACAGGAAAATTCACCCCTCCACTTT. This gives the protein CAISDLGQENSPLHF.

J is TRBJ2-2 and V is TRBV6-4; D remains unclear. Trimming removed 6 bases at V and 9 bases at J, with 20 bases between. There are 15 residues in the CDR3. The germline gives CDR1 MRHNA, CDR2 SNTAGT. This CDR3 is CASSPPARSWWELFF. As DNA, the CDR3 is TGTGCCAGCAGCCCCCCCGCCCGTTCTTGGTGGGAGCTGTTTTTT.

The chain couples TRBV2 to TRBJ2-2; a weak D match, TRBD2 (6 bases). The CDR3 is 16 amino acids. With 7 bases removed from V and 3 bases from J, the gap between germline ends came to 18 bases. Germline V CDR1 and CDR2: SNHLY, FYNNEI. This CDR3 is CASKAASERYTGELFF. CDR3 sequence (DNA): TGTGCCAGCAAAGCCGCTAGCGAAAGATACACCGGGGAGCTGTTTTTT.

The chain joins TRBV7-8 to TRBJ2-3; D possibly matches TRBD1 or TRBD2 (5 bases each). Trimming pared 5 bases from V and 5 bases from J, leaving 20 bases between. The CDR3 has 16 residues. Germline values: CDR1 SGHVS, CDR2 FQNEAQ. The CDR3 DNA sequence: TGTGCCAGCAGCCTAGGACGGATATTGAGGGGAGATACGCAGTATTTT. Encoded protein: CASSLGRILRGDTQYF.

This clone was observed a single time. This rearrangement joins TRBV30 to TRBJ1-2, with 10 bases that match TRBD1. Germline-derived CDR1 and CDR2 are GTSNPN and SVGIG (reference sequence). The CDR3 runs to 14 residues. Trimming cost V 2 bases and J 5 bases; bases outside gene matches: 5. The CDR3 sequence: CAWSRTGGGYGYTF. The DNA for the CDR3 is TGTGCCTGGAGTAGGACAGGGGGAGGGTATGGCTACACCTTC.

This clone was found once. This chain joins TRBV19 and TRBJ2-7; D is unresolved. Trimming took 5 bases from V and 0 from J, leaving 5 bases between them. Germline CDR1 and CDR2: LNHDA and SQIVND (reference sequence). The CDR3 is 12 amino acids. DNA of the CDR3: TGTGCCAGTAGTCCGAGCTCCTACGAGCAGTACTTC. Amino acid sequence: CASSPSSYEQYF.

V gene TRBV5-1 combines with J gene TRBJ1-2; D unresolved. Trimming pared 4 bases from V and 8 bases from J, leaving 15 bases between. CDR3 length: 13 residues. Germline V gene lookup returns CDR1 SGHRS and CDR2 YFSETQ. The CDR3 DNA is TGCGCCAGCAGCCCCCGCGGGGAAGAGGGCTACACCTTC. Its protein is CASSPRGEEGYTF. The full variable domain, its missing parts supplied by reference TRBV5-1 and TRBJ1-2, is KAGVTQTPRYLIKTRGQQVTLSCSPISGHRSVSWYQQTPGQGLQFLFEYFSETQRNKGNFPGRFSGRQFSNSRSEMNVSTLELGDSALYLCASSPRGEEGYTFGSGTRLTVV.

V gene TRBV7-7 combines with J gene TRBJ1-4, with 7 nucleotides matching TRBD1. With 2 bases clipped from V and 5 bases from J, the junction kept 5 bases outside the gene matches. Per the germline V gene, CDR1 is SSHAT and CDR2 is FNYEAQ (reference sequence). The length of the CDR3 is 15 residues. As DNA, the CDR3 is TGTGCCAGCAGCTTACGACAGGGCGCAAATGAAAAACTGTTTTTT. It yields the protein CASSLRQGANEKLFF.

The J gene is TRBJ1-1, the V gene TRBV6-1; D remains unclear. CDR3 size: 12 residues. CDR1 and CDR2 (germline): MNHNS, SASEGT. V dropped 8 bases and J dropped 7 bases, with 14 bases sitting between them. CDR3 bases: TGTGCCAGCCATAGGTTGAGGGTTGAAGCTTTCTTT. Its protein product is CASHRLRVEAFF.

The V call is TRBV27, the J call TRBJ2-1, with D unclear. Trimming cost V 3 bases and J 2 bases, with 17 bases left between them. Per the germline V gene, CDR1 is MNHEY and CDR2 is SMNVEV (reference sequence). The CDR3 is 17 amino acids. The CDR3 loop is CASSFGLGLNAYNEQFF. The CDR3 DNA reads TGTGCCAGCAGTTTTGGTTTGGGTTTAAACGCCTACAATGAGCAGTTCTTC.

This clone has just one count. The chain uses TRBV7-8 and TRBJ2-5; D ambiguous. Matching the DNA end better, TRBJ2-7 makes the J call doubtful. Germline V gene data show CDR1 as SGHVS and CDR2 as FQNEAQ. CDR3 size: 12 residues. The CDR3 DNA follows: TGTGCCAGCAGCTTAGGTGGTAGCGAGCAGTACTTC. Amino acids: CASSLGGSEQYF.

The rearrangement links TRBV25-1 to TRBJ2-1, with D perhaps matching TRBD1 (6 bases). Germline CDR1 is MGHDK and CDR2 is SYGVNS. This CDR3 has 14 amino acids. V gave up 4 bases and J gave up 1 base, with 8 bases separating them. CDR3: CASSVQGSYNEQFF. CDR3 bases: TGTGCCAGCAGTGTGCAGGGGTCCTACAATGAGCAGTTCTTC.

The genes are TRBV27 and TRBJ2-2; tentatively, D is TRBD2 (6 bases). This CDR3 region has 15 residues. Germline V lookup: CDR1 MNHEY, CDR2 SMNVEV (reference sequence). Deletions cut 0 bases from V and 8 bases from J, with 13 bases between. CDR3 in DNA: TGTGCCAGCAGTTTATCTACCCCTAGCGTAGGGGAGCTGTTTTTT. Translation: CASSLSTPSVGELFF.

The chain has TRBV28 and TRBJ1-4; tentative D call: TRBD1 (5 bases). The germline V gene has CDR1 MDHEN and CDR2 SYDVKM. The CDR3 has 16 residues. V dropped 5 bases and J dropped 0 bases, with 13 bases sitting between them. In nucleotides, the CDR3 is TGTGCCAGCAGTCTCCAGGGCGGAGCAACTAATGAAAAACTGTTTTTT. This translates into CASSLQGGATNEKLFF.

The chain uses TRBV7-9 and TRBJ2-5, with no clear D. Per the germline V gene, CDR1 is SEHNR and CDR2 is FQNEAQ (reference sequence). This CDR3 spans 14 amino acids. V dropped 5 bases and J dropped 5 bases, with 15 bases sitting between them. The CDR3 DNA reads TGTGCCAGCAGCGAAGGAATCCTAGAGGAGACCCAGTACTTC. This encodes CASSEGILEETQYF.

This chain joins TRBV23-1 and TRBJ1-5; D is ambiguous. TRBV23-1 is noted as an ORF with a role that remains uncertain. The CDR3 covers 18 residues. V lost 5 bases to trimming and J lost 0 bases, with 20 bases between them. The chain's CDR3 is CASSSIPVRVYSNQPQHF. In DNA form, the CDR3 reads TGCGCCAGCAGTAGCATTCCAGTTAGGGTTTATAGCAATCAGCCCCAGCATTTT.

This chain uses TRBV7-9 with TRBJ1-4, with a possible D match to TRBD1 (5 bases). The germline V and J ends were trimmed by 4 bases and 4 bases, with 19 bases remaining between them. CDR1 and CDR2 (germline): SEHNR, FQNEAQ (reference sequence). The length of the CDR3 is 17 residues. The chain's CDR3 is CASSSLFEGVDNEKLFF. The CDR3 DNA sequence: TGTGCCAGCAGCTCCTTGTTTGAAGGGGTTGATAATGAAAAACTGTTTTTT. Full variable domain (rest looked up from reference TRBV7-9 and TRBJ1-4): DTGVSQNPRHKITKRGQNVTFRCDPISEHNRLYWYRQTLGQGPEFLTYFQNEAQLEKSRLLSDRFSAERPKGSFSTLEIQRTEQGDSAMYLCASSSLFEGVDNEKLFFGSGTQLSVL.

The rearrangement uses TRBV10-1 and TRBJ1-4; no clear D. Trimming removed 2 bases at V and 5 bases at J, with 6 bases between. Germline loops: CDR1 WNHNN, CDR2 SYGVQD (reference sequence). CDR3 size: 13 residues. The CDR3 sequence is CASSEAGNEKLFF. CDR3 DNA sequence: TGCGCCAGCAGTGAGGCTGGAAATGAAAAACTGTTTTTT.